Below, 10 T cell receptor beta chains from the same sample are listed, as sequenced in a study of T cells in Graves' hyperthyroidism and ophthalmopathy. It was RNA transcripts that yielded the amplified TCR beta CDR3 regions. The TCR CDR3 was amplified in a first-round RT-PCR using the HTBI primer set. MiXCR, applied by TCRdb to the multiplex PCR reads, yields one record per CDR3 protein. This sample has about 420,000 distinct CDR3 sequences; 15% to 17% occur once, and the top ten carry 7.5% to 8%. Sequencing input: blood. The origin of the receptors is a woman in her late teens or twenties with Graves' hyperthyroidism.

This clonotype has just a few counts. Possible read error: a much larger clone is one base away. This chain uses TRBV11-1 with TRBJ2-6; unclear D gene. Germline V CDR1 and CDR2: SGHAT, FQDESV (reference sequence). There are 19 residues in the CDR3. V was pared by 5 bases and J by 2 bases, with 22 bases between. CDR3 sequence: CASSPSRAERRPGANVLTF. The CDR3 DNA is TGTGCCAGCAGCCCAAGTCGGGCAGAACGGCGGCCTGGGGCCAACGTCCTGACTTTC.

At least ten counts were recorded for this clonotype. The chain employs TRBV3-1 and TRBJ2-3, with D unresolved. With 3 bases removed from V and 2 bases from J, the gap between germline ends came to 15 bases. Germline assignment: CDR1 LGHDT and CDR2 YNNKEL (reference sequence). The CDR3 sequence is 16 residues long. CDR3 bases: TGTGCCAGCAGCCACTCGGACCGACGCCCCACAGATACGCAGTATTTT. It codes for CASSHSDRRPTDTQYF.

This clonotype was counted ten times or more. This chain uses TRBV3-1 with TRBJ2-2; 13 nucleotides agree with TRBD2. Germline CDR1 is LGHDT and CDR2 is YNNKEL (reference sequence). The junction had 8 bases not matched to a gene; V was cut back by 4 bases and J by 6 bases. This CDR3 contains 17 residues. The CDR3 is CASSLFGTSGTAGELFF. The CDR3, as DNA: TGTGCCAGCAGCCTCTTCGGGACTAGCGGGACCGCCGGGGAGCTGTTTTTT.

This clonotype was found many times. The genes are TRBV3-1 and TRBJ1-2; tentative D call: TRBD1 (5 bases). In germline, CDR1 is LGHDT, CDR2 YNNKEL (reference sequence). Trimming took 3 bases from V and 3 from J, leaving 11 bases between them. The CDR3 loop spans 14 amino acids. DNA of the CDR3: TGTGCCAGCAGCCATACTGAGGGGTACTATGGCTACACCTTC. Its translation: CASSHTEGYYGYTF.

V and J are TRBV6-1 and TRBJ2-1, with a tentative D call TRBD1 (6 bases). V was shortened by 8 bases and J by 10 bases, with 24 bases between the two germline ends. Germline V CDR1 and CDR2: MNHNS, SASEGT. The CDR3 length is 15 residues. DNA of the CDR3: TGTGCCAGCCGCAGAGCTACCTGGACAGCGATCGAGCAGTTCTTC. Its translation is CASRRATWTAIEQFF.

This clonotype appeared many times. This rearrangement joins TRBV5-4 to TRBJ1-2; D is unresolved. The V end was cut by 1 base, the J end by 2 bases, with 12 bases between. In germline, CDR1 is SGHNT, CDR2 YYREEE (reference sequence). The CDR3 spans 15 residues. The CDR3 loop reads CASSLNSRLNYGYTF. CDR3 nucleotides: TGTGCCAGCAGCTTGAACAGCCGCCTCAACTATGGCTACACCTTC.

A note on this clonotype: Compared with germline, one end of the junction differs, possibly owing to a read error. This sequence joins TRBV3-1 and TRBJ2-1; 10 bases line up with TRBD2. The CDR3 length is 16 residues. Germline V CDR1 and CDR2: LGHDT, YNNKEL (reference sequence). CDR3 sequence (DNA): TGTGCCAGCAGCCAACGACTAGCGGGCTCCTACAATGGGCAGTTCTTC. Protein: CASSQRLAGSYNGQFF.

This clonotype was found many times. The chain couples TRBV9 to TRBJ2-3; D call uncertain. The CDR3 spans 17 residues. CDR1 is SGDLS and CDR2 is YYNGEE in the germline V gene. V lost 0 bases to trimming and J lost 1 base, with 15 bases between them. CDR3 in amino acids: CASSVADGPRGTDTQYF. For the CDR3, the DNA is TGTGCCAGCAGCGTAGCTGACGGGCCCCGGGGCACAGATACGCAGTATTTT.

At least ten counts were recorded for this clonotype. The chain combines TRBV5-1 with TRBJ2-5; TRBD2 aligns across 14 bases. The CDR3 contains 17 residues. V shed 4 bases and J 5 bases; nucleotides not matched to a gene: 10. Germline assignment: CDR1 SGHRS and CDR2 YFSETQ. The CDR3: CASSMGLAGATGETQYF. CDR3 in DNA: TGCGCCAGCAGCATGGGACTAGCGGGGGCTACTGGGGAGACCCAGTACTTC.

This clonotype was detected ten times or more. The V gene is TRBV18, the J gene TRBJ2-7, with TRBD2 matching 10 bases. The CDR3 sequence is 15 residues long. The V gene's germline CDR1 is KGHSH and CDR2 LQKENI. After removal of 3 bases from V and 1 base from J, the junction contained 3 bases not matched to a gene. CDR3 sequence: CASSPKREGSYEQYF. The CDR3 nucleotides are TGTGCCAGCTCACCGAAGCGGGAGGGATCCTACGAGCAGTACTTC.